The 29 T cell receptor beta chains below all came from one sample that was sequenced in a study of CXCR3-negative and CXCR3-positive naive CD8 T cells (dated by TCRdb to between 2019 and 2020). Sequencing relied on a NextSeq 550. The Human TCR Profiling Kit (MiLaboratory) was used to make UMI-labeled 5' RACE TRB cDNA libraries. Reprocessed by TCRdb, the reads give a single entry per CDR3 protein sequence, without DNA. The sample table includes tens of thousands of distinct CDR3 sequences. Of the sample, 20% to 25% is held by the ten largest clones. What was sequenced was memory CD8+ T cells from blood. The cell subset or site label for this specimen denotes: conventional CD8+ memory T cells (TMEM), sorted as controls. Every receptor here comes from a human donor in good health. Some clones in this sample may be carry-over from other donors' samples.

V and J are TRBV29-1 and TRBJ2-3; TCRdb indicates TRBD1, and absent DNA this call remains unverified. The CDR3 spans 15 residues. Germline V gene lookup returns CDR1 SQVTM and CDR2 ANQGSEA. This CDR3 reads CSARGGGGPTDTQYF.

The V gene is TRBV5-1, the J gene TRBJ2-2; TCRdb proposes TRBD1, but this gene call is untestable without DNA. From germline, CDR1 is SGHRS and CDR2 YFSETQ. The CDR3 consists of 16 residues. This CDR3 is CASTSWGDENTGELFF.

The chain is built from TRBV20-1 and TRBJ2-1; TCRdb gives TRBD1 as the D gene, but with no DNA this cannot be confirmed. This CDR3 has 13 residues. CDR1 is DFQATT, CDR2 SNEGSKA, per germline (reference sequence). CDR3 in amino acids: CSAADRVRNEQFF.

The chain combines TRBV5-1 with TRBJ1-1. CDR1 and CDR2 (germline): SGHRS, YFSETQ. CDR3 length: 14 residues. The CDR3 protein is CASSFRRVRTEAFF.

The V call is TRBV7-9, the J call TRBJ2-5. This CDR3 is built from 11 residues. The germline V gene has CDR1 SEHNR and CDR2 FQNEAQ (reference sequence). CDR3 residues: CASRARETQYF.

This rearrangement joins TRBV28 to TRBJ2-7; TCRdb reports TRBD1, a call that lacks DNA to check it against. Germline-derived CDR1 and CDR2 are MDHEN and SYDVKM. There are 11 residues in the CDR3. CDR3 residues: CASSLGTVQYF.

The chain carries TRBV29-1 and TRBJ1-2; checking the TCRdb D call of TRBD1 is not possible without DNA. The CDR3 extends over 15 amino acids. Germline V gene lookup returns CDR1 SQVTM and CDR2 ANQGSEA. The CDR3 reads CSARTGTMANYGYTF.

CDR3 amino acids: CSAVQTDQPQHF. The V and J genes are TRBV20-1 and TRBJ1-5. This CDR3 comprises 12 residues. The germline gives CDR1 DFQATT, CDR2 SNEGSKA (reference sequence).

The CDR3 region is CSVVGPSTGNTIYF. This chain uses TRBV29-1 with TRBJ1-3. The CDR3 contains 14 residues. Germline values: CDR1 SQVTM, CDR2 ANQGSEA.

The chain is built from TRBV6-2 or TRBV6-3 and TRBJ2-7. The CDR3 extends over 15 amino acids. Germline V gene lookup returns CDR1 MNHEY and CDR2 SVGEGT. CDR3 amino acids: CASSYSLAGSYEQYF.

The chain links TRBV25-1 to TRBJ1-1; TCRdb lists TRBD1, though no DNA is available to test this call. The V gene's germline CDR1 is MGHDK and CDR2 SYGVNS. CDR3 length: 12 amino acids. The CDR3 sequence is CALRGGGTEAFF.

CDR3 protein: CATGGQGIYTGELFF. The V gene is TRBV24-1, the J gene TRBJ2-2; TCRdb's D call of TRBD1 is untestable without DNA. The CDR3 contains 15 residues. The germline CDR1 and CDR2 sequences are KGHDR and SFDVKD.

The rearrangement joins TRBV28 to TRBJ2-7; TCRdb names TRBD1, which stays unverified in the absence of DNA. Per the germline V gene, CDR1 is MDHEN and CDR2 is SYDVKM. This CDR3 has 14 residues. The chain's CDR3 is CASSSQGLIDEQYF. The full variable domain, with the rest looked up from reference TRBV28 and TRBJ2-7, is DVKVTQSSRYLVKRTGEKVFLECVQDMDHENMFWYRQDPGLGLRLIYFSYDVKMKEKGDIPEGYSVSREKKERFSLILESASTNQTSMYLCASSSQGLIDEQYFGPGTRLTVT.

The V gene is TRBV29-1, the J gene TRBJ2-1; TCRdb gives TRBD2 as the D gene, but with no DNA this cannot be confirmed. The germline gives CDR1 SQVTM, CDR2 ANQGSEA. The CDR3 covers 13 residues. The CDR3 sequence is CSVDGTSGSQQFF.

The gene calls are TRBV2 and TRBJ1-1. The germline V gene encodes CDR1 SNHLY and CDR2 FYNNEI. CDR3 size: 12 residues. The CDR3 loop is CASKGPSTEAFF. The whole variable domain, filled in from reference TRBV2 and TRBJ1-1, reads EPEVTQTPSHQVTQMGQEVILRCVPISNHLYFYWYRQILGQKVEFLVSFYNNEISEKSEIFDDQFSVERPDGSNFTLKIRSTKLEDSAMYFCASKGPSTEAFFGQGTRLTVV.

The chain has TRBV5-1 and TRBJ2-1. Germline V gene sequence: CDR1 SGHRS, CDR2 YFSETQ. The CDR3 has 12 amino acids. CDR3 sequence reads: CASSLDHFEQFF.

The rearrangement links TRBV4-2 to TRBJ2-3. Germline V lookup: CDR1 LGHNA, CDR2 YNFKEQ. The length of the CDR3 is 16 residues. This CDR3 reads CASSKQQASGPDTQYF.

The CDR3 sequence is CSALQAGNTEAFF. The chain couples TRBV20-1 to TRBJ1-1. This CDR3 is 13 amino acids long. Looked up from germline, CDR1 is DFQATT and CDR2 is SNEGSKA (reference sequence).

CDR3 protein: CSARDLGSGSKTQYF. The chain is built from TRBV20-1 and TRBJ2-5; TCRdb's D call of TRBD2 is untestable without DNA. Germline CDR1 DFQATT, CDR2 SNEGSKA (reference sequence). The CDR3 is 15 amino acids.

V gene TRBV20-1 combines with J gene TRBJ1-2; TCRdb's assignment of TRBD1 cannot be checked, as there is no DNA. Germline CDR1 DFQATT, CDR2 SNEGSKA (reference sequence). The CDR3 runs to 12 residues. The CDR3 sequence: CSAQDREYGYTF.

V is TRBV15 and J is TRBJ1-5; TCRdb picks TRBD1, but there is no DNA to check that call. CDR3 length equals 16 residues. Per the germline V gene, CDR1 is LNHNV and CDR2 is YYDKDF (reference sequence). CDR3 amino acids: CATSRGTGWQGQPQHF.

The V call is TRBV29-1, the J call TRBJ2-7. Germline lookup yields CDR1 SQVTM and CDR2 ANQGSEA. There are 11 residues in the CDR3. The CDR3 spells CSVEESLEQYF.

The CDR3 loop reads CATLTGFGSGELFF. The rearrangement uses TRBV7-6 and TRBJ2-2; TCRdb gives TRBD1 as the D gene, but with no DNA this cannot be confirmed. The CDR3 covers 14 residues. Germline CDR1 reads SGHVS; CDR2 reads FNYEAQ.

V usage is TRBV7-6 and J usage is TRBJ1-1. The CDR3 totals 15 residues. CDR1 and CDR2 from the germline V gene are SGHVS and FNYEAQ. CDR3 protein: CASSLAPETNTEAFF.

This chain links TRBV4-2 with TRBJ2-6; there is no DNA to check the TCRdb D call of TRBD1. This CDR3 contains 15 residues. Germline V gene sequence: CDR1 LGHNA, CDR2 YNFKEQ. CDR3 residues: CASSPGTTGANVLTF.

The rearrangement links TRBV20-1 to TRBJ1-2. The CDR3 has 14 amino acids. Germline lookup yields CDR1 DFQATT and CDR2 SNEGSKA (reference sequence). The CDR3 here is CSARDWRETDGYTF.

This rearrangement joins TRBV29-1 to TRBJ2-7; TCRdb picks TRBD1, but there is no DNA to check that call. The length of the CDR3 is 14 residues. CDR1 is SQVTM, CDR2 ANQGSEA, per germline. This CDR3 reads CSVEEGTEFYEQYF.

The V call is TRBV28, the J call TRBJ1-5; the TCRdb D gene call, TRBD1, has no DNA to confirm it. The germline CDR1 and CDR2 sequences are MDHEN and SYDVKM. The CDR3 totals 17 residues. CDR3: CASSWEVGQGADQPQHF. The entire variable domain, with the rest obtained from reference TRBV28 and TRBJ1-5, is as follows: DVKVTQSSRYLVKRTGEKVFLECVQDMDHENMFWYRQDPGLGLRLIYFSYDVKMKEKGDIPEGYSVSREKKERFSLILESASTNQTSMYLCASSWEVGQGADQPQHFGDGTRLSIL.

The chain employs TRBV4-1 and TRBJ2-5. Per the germline V gene, CDR1 is MGHRA and CDR2 is YSYEKL. The CDR3 has 14 amino acids. Here the CDR3 reads CASSQDRFQETQYF.